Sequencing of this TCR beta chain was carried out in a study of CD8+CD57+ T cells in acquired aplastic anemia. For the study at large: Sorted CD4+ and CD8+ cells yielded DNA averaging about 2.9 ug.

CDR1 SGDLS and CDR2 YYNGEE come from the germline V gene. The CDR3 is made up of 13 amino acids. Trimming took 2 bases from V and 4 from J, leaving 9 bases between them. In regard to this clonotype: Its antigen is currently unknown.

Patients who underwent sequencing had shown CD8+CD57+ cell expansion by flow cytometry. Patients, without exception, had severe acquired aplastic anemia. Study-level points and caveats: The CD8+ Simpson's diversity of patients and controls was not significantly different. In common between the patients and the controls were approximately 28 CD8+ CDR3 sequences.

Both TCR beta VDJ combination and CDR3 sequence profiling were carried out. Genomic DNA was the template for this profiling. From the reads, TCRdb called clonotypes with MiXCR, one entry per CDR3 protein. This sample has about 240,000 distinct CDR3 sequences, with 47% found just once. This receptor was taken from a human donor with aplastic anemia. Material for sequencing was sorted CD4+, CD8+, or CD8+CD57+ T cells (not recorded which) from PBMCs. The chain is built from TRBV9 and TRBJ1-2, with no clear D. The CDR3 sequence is CASSVPGSYGYTF. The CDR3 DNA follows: TGTGCCAGCAGCGTTCCGGGGTCCTATGGCTACACCTTC.